This T cell receptor (beta chain) emerged from a study of Ad26.COV2.S vaccination and SARS-CoV-2 variants. Whole-study findings and limits: Relative to placebo recipients, vaccine recipients exhibited elevated spike-specific TCR breadth.

Indicated treatment: 15 to 20 received Ad26.COV2.S at low or high dose, single or two shots; 5 received placebo; per-sample allocation not given. The samples were gathered on day 63 after the first injection of vaccine or placebo. The sample came from a Boston adult aged 18-55 years. An Ad26 vector was used to express Wuhan-strain SARS-CoV-2 spike as the vaccine. Only in-frame clones appear in the TCRdb table, and some are missing; sequencing was by immunoSEQ multiplex PCR. The repertoire holds around 300,000 clones, with approximately 90% as singletons. This clone was observed a handful of times. Its cognate antigen is unknown. This sequence originates from a person between 18 and 65 years old who received the Ad26.COV2.S COVID-19 vaccine or a placebo. The sequenced sample was peripheral blood, obtained in a trial of Ad26.COV2.S vaccine versus placebo.

CDR3 sequence reads: CASMDIVTGANVLTF. The CDR3, as DNA: TGCGCCAGCATGGATATTGTGACTGGGGCCAACGTCCTGACTTTC. This chain links TRBV5-1 with TRBJ2-6; D call uncertain. The germline V and J ends were trimmed by 6 bases and 2 bases, with 12 bases remaining between them. Germline loops: CDR1 SGHRS, CDR2 YFSETQ. This CDR3 is 15 amino acids long.